This T cell receptor beta chain derives from a study of blood T cell repertoires in COVID-19. About the study: Samples of COVID-19 (acute and convalescent) were obtained from the United States, Italy and Spain. The cDNA or gDNA used as material had been derived from T cells, B-cell-depleted T cells, or PBMCs.

The germline V and J ends were trimmed by 5 bases and 3 bases, with 11 bases remaining between them. Germline V gene data show CDR1 as LGHNT and CDR2 as FRNRAP. The CDR3 has 14 residues. Original processing notes: Amplification from reference gene primers served as the basis for estimated nucleated cell counts. Only in-frame clones appear in the TCRdb table, and some are missing; sequencing was by immunoSEQ multiplex PCR. V and J calls and clone size follow that table, whereas D and trimming were derived from the DNA. Here the sample spans approximately 320,000 clones, approximately 85% being singletons.

V and J are TRBV12-5 and TRBJ1-5; a possible D gene is TRBD1 (6 bases). Sequencing input: peripheral blood. This receptor was identified in a human donor in a cohort sampled during active COVID-19. CDR3 region: CASGRGGSNQPQHF. The DNA for the CDR3 is TGTGCTAGTGGTAGGGGGGGATCCAATCAGCCCCAGCATTTT.